This TCR beta chain was identified during a study of blood T cells in healthy people across ages. About the research overall: Template switching picked up about one barcoded beta molecule for each two T cells.

Germline assignment: CDR1 SGDLS and CDR2 YYNGEE. The germline V and J ends were trimmed by 3 bases and 8 bases, with 17 bases remaining between them. This CDR3 contains 15 residues. Each of the donors had 8 to 10 milliliters of peripheral blood drawn into EDTA-treated Vacutainer tubes. Then a second PCR, running roughly 6 to 12 cycles, was carried out with a sample-barcoded 5' primer and a J-beta primer mix. TCRdb reprocessed the 5' RACE reads with MiXCR, giving one entry per CDR3 protein. The top ten hold approximately 40% of the sample, which has more than 650,000 distinct CDR3 sequences, approximately 53% seen once.

The sequence came from a man of 80 years or more in good health. The chain links TRBV9 to TRBJ1-4; maybe TRBD1 (5 bases). The specimen was blood. This CDR3 reads CASSDARDGREKLFF. DNA for the CDR3: TGTGCCAGCAGCGACGCCCGGGACGGTCGGGAAAAACTGTTTTTT.